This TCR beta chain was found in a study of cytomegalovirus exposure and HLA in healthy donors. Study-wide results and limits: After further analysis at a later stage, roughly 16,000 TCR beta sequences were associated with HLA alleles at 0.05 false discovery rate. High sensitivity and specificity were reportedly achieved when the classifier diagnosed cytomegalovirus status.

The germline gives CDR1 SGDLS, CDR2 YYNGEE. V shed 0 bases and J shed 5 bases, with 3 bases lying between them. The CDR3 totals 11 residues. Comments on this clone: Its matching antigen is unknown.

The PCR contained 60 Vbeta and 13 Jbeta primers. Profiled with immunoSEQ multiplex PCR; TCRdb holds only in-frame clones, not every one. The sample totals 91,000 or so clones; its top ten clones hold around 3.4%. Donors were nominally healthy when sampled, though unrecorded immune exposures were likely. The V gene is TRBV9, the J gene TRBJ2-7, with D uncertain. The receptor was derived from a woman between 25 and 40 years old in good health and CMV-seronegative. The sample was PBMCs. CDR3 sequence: CASSVADEQYF. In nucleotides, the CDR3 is TGTGCCAGCAGCGTAGCTGACGAGCAGTACTTC.